The 13 T cell receptor beta chains below were found in one sample sequenced in a study of T cell responses to AZD1222 COVID-19 vaccine. The repertoire was sequenced with immunoSEQ multiplex PCR; TCRdb's copy has only in-frame clones and lacks some. The sample holds approximately 120,000 clones; roughly 92% are singletons and the top ten take about 0.86%. The specimen was peripheral blood, collected on day 0 of AZD1222 vaccination. These receptors were taken from an adult in good health.

The gene calls are TRBV28 and TRBJ1-1; D unclear. The CDR3 totals 12 residues. Looked up from germline, CDR1 is MDHEN and CDR2 is SYDVKM. Trimming took off 5 bases at V and 0 bases at J, with 4 bases between the two ends. The CDR3 sequence is CASSEMNTEAFF. The CDR3 DNA sequence: TGTGCCAGCAGTGAGATGAACACTGAAGCTTTCTTT.

The V gene is TRBV5-5, the J gene TRBJ2-5; 11 nucleotides agree with TRBD2. V shed 3 bases and J 5 bases; nucleotides not matched to a gene: 6. Germline CDR1 reads SGHKS; CDR2 reads YYEKEE (reference sequence). CDR3 length equals 15 residues. The CDR3 is CASSSLAGGPETQYF. CDR3 DNA sequence: TGTGCCAGCAGCTCTTTAGCGGGGGGGCCGGAGACCCAGTACTTC.

This chain links TRBV15 with TRBJ1-2; tentative D call: TRBD1 (5 bases). The CDR3 length is 11 residues. V lost 5 bases, J lost 7 bases, and 8 bases lay in between. Germline values: CDR1 LNHNV, CDR2 YYDKDF (reference sequence). The CDR3 DNA is TGTGCCACCAGCCAGGGAGGTGGCTACACCTTC. This sequence encodes CATSQGGGYTF.

V gene TRBV7-2 combines with J gene TRBJ1-4, with D tentatively TRBD1 (6 bases). Germline CDR1 reads SGHTA; CDR2 reads FQGNSA. V dropped 4 bases and J dropped 7 bases, with 16 bases sitting between them. The CDR3 has 15 residues. This chain's CDR3 is CASSSHRDSGEKLFF. The CDR3 DNA reads as TGTGCCAGCAGCTCCCACAGGGATTCGGGTGAAAAACTGTTTTTT.

The rearrangement uses TRBV20-1 and TRBJ1-2; unclear D gene. Germline V gene data show CDR1 as DFQATT and CDR2 as SNEGSKA (reference sequence). The CDR3 has 12 residues. V was shortened by 3 bases and J by 3 bases, with 8 bases between the two germline ends. The CDR3 nucleotides are TGCAGTGCTAGTACCGGGGACTATGGCTACACCTTC. Protein product: CSASTGDYGYTF.

This chain connects TRBV2 to TRBJ1-2, with D perhaps matching TRBD1 (5 bases). Germline assignment: CDR1 SNHLY and CDR2 FYNNEI. With 6 bases removed from V and 2 bases from J, the gap between germline ends came to 13 bases. This CDR3 region has 14 residues. CDR3 coding DNA: TGTGCCAGCAGGGGGACGGGGGGGAACTATGGCTACACCTTC. It specifies CASRGTGGNYGYTF.

V and J are TRBV18 and TRBJ2-6, with D perhaps matching TRBD1 or TRBD2 (5 bases each). Germline V gene data show CDR1 as KGHSH and CDR2 as LQKENI. The CDR3 has 17 residues. The ends were cut back, 6 bases at V and 0 bases at J, with 15 bases in the middle. The CDR3 sequence: CASSPGTGFSGANVLTF. The CDR3, as DNA: TGTGCCAGCTCCCCAGGGACGGGTTTCTCTGGGGCCAACGTCCTGACTTTC.

V gene TRBV9 combines with J gene TRBJ2-7; 10 bases map to TRBD2. J lost 0 bases, V lost 0 bases, and 9 bases had no gene match. From germline, CDR1 is SGDLS and CDR2 YYNGEE. The CDR3 covers 18 residues. The CDR3 nucleotides are TGTGCCAGCAGCGTAGAAGAGGGTAGCGGGGGGTCCTCCTACGAGCAGTACTTC. This gives the protein CASSVEEGSGGSSYEQYF.

The chain joins TRBV19 to TRBJ1-5, with a tentative D call TRBD1 (6 bases). The length of the CDR3 is 19 residues. V gave up 5 bases and J gave up 0 bases, with 23 bases separating them. The germline gives CDR1 LNHDA, CDR2 SQIVND (reference sequence). The CDR3, as DNA: TGTGCCAGTAGTTTCTCGCGGGGGCCACCGTCCTATAGCAATCAGCCCCAGCATTTT. Protein product: CASSFSRGPPSYSNQPQHF.

This chain uses TRBV6-4 with TRBJ1-5; 10 positions agree with TRBD1. Trimming at V came to 6 bases and at J to 3 bases, leaving 11 bases not matched to a gene. The CDR3 runs 17 residues. In germline, CDR1 is MRHNA, CDR2 SNTAGT. CDR3 region: CASSDRGRVGINQPQHF. In DNA form, the CDR3 reads TGTGCCAGCAGCGACAGGGGGCGAGTAGGAATCAATCAGCCCCAGCATTTT.

This clone was counted a few times. The rearrangement uses TRBV10-2 and TRBJ1-1; D gene unclear. The CDR3 has 13 amino acids. CDR1 is WSHSY and CDR2 is SAAADI in the germline V gene. V shed 6 bases and J shed 2 bases, with 10 bases lying between them. The CDR3 DNA reads TGCGCCAGCAGGGGCTGGGTTAACACTGAAGCTTTCTTT. Protein: CASRGWVNTEAFF.

V is TRBV5-1 and J is TRBJ1-2; D perhaps matches TRBD1 (6 bases). V was shortened by 5 bases and J by 0 bases, with 17 bases between the two germline ends. This CDR3 has 16 residues. Germline assignment: CDR1 SGHRS and CDR2 YFSETQ. CDR3: CASSGAGATSNYGYTF. CDR3 sequence (DNA): TGCGCCAGCAGTGGGGCAGGGGCGACGTCTAACTATGGCTACACCTTC.

The chain uses TRBV4-1 and TRBJ2-3; the D gene is possibly TRBD2 (5 bases). CDR3 length: 17 residues. CDR1 is MGHRA and CDR2 is YSYEKL in the germline V gene. V was shortened by 5 bases and J by 0 bases, with 18 bases between the two germline ends. This CDR3 reads CASSSRRTHISTDTQYF. The CDR3 bases are TGCGCCAGCAGCTCCAGACGGACTCATATTAGCACAGATACGCAGTATTTT.